The T cell receptor beta chain under discussion was sequenced for a study of metastatic and nonmetastatic thyroid tumors. Study as a whole: For malignant and benign thyroid patients, tumor or nodule tissue and blood were the sources whose repertoires were compared. Study outcomes and limitations: Reported TCR beta diversity, measured in blood and tumor, was significantly higher for malignant thyroid tumors than for benign nodules.

Per germline, CDR1 SGHRS and CDR2 YFSETQ. The CDR3 loop spans 16 amino acids. V lost 6 bases and J lost 6, with 22 bases in between. This clone has just a few counts. Its specificity is not known. Prior to thyroid surgery, none of the patients had received any treatment. The authors' processing: Clinicopathological groups supplied CDR3 differences that were used to build a distant-metastasis classifier for papillary thyroid cancer. TCRdb re-clonotyped the PCR reads through MiXCR. In this record, the V and J calls reflect TCRdb's handling and not the investigators' own analysis. Among about 7,400 clones, 28% were seen once, and the ten largest hold just over 25%.

The chain recombines TRBV5-1 with TRBJ2-1; D possibly matches TRBD1 or TRBD2 (7 bases each). This clonotype was obtained from a male donor with papillary thyroid cancer or a benign thyroid nodule (not recorded which). Some clones in this sample may be carry-over from other donors' samples. Input material: adjacent normal tissue. CDR3: CASNFPSGGGFNEQFF. In DNA, the CDR3 is TGCGCCAGCAACTTCCCTAGCGGAGGGGGCTTCAATGAGCAGTTCTTC. Full variable domain (missing parts from reference TRBV5-1 and TRBJ2-1): KAGVTQTPRYLIKTRGQQVTLSCSPISGHRSVSWYQQTPGQGLQFLFEYFSETQRNKGNFPGRFSGRQFSNSRSEMNVSTLELGDSALYLCASNFPSGGGFNEQFFGPGTRLTVL.